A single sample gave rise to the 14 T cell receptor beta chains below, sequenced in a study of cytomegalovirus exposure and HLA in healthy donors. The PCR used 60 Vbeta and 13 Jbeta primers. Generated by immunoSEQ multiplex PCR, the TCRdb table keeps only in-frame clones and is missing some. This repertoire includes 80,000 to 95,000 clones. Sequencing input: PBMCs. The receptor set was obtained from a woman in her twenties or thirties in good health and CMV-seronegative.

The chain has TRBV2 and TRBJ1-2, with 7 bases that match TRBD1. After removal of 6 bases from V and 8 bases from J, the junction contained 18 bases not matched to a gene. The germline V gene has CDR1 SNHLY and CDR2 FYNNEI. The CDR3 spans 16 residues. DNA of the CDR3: TGTGCCAGCAGCGCCCTAAGACAGGGAAGGACCTCGGGCTACACCTTC. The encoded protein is CASSALRQGRTSGYTF.

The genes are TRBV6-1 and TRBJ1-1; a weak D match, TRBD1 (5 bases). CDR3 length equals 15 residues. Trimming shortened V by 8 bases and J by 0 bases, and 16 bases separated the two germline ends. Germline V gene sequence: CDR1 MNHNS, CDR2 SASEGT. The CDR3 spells CASDPEGALNTEAFF. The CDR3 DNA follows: TGTGCCAGCGACCCAGAAGGGGCTTTGAACACTGAAGCTTTCTTT.

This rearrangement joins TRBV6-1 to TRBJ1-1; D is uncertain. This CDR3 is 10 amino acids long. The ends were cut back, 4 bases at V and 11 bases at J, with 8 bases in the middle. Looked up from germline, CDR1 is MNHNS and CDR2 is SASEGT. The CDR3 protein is CASSGPGAFF. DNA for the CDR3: TGTGCCAGCAGTGGGCCCGGGGCTTTCTTT.

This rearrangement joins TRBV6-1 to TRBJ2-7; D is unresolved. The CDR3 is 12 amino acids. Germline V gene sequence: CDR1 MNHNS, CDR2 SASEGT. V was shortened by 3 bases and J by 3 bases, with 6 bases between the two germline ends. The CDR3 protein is CASSDADYEQYF. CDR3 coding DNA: TGTGCCAGCAGTGATGCGGACTACGAGCAGTACTTC.

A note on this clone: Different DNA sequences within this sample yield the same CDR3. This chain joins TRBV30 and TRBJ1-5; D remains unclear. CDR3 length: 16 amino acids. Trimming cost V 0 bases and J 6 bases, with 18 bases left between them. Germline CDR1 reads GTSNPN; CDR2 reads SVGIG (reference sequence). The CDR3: CAWSVQGRGAGQPQHF. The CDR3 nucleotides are TGTGCCTGGAGTGTACAAGGTAGAGGTGCGGGTCAGCCCCAGCATTTT.

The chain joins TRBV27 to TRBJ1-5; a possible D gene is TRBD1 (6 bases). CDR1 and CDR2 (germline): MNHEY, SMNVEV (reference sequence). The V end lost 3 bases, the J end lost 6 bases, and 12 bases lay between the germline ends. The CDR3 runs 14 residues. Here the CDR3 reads CASSFTGRGQPQHF. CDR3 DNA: TGTGCCAGCAGTTTCACAGGGAGAGGTCAGCCCCAGCATTTT.

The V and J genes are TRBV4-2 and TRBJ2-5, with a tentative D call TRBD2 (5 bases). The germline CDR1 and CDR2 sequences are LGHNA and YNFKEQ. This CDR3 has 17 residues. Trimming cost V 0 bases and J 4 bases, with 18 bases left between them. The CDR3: CASSQDPISREGETQYF. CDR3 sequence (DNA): TGTGCCAGCAGCCAAGATCCCATTTCTCGAGAGGGAGAGACCCAGTACTTC.

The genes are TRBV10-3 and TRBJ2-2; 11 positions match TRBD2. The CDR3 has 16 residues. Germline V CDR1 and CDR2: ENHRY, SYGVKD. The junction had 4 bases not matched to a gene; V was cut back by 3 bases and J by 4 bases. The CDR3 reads CAISDGTSGFTGELFF. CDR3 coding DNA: TGTGCCATCAGTGACGGGACTAGCGGCTTCACCGGGGAGCTGTTTTTT.

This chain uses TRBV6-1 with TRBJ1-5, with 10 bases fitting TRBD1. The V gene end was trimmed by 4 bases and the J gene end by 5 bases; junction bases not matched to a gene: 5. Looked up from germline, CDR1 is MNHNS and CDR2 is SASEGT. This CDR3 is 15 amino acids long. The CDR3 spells CASSAGTGVYQPQHF. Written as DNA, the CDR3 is TGTGCCAGCAGTGCAGGGACAGGGGTCTATCAGCCCCAGCATTTT.

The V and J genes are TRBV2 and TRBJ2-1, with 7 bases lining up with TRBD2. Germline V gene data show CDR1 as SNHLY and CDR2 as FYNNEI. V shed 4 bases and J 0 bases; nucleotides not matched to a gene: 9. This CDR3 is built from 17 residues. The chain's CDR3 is CASSGGGLPGSYNEQFF. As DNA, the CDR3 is TGTGCCAGCAGTGGCGGGGGACTCCCCGGCTCCTACAATGAGCAGTTCTTC.

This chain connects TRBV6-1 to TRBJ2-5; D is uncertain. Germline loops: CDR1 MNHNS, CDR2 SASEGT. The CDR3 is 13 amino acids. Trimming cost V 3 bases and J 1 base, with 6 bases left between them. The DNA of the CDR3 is TGTGCCAGCAGTGATGTGGCCCAAGAGACCCAGTACTTC. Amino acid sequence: CASSDVAQETQYF.

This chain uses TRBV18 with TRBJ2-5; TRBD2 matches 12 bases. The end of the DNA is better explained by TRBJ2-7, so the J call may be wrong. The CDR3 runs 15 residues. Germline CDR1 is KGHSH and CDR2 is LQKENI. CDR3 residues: CASSPSSGRDHEQYF. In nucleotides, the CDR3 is TGTGCCAGCTCACCATCTAGCGGGAGGGACCACGAGCAGTACTTC.

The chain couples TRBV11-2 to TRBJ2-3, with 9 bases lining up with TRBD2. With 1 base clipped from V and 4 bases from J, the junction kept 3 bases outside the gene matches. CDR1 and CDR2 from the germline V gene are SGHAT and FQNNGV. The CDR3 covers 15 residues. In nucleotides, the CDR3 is TGTGCCAGCAGCTTAGTAGCGGGAGAAGCAGATACGCAGTATTTT. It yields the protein CASSLVAGEADTQYF.

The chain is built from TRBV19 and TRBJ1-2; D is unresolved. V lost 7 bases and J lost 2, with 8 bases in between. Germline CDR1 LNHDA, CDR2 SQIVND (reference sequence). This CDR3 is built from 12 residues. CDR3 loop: CASTGINYGYTF. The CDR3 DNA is TGTGCCAGTACAGGTATCAACTATGGCTACACCTTC.